One sample yielded the 28 T cell receptor beta chains listed below, sequenced in a study of blood T cell repertoires in COVID-19 (dated by TCRdb to about 2020). The method was the immunoSEQ multiplex PCR assay. TCRdb obtained this table from immuneACCESS and retained in-frame rearrangements with V and J assigned. These tables miss some clones; where compared with another copy, unresolved V genes account for less than half of the shortfall, and the remainder is unexplained. The sample yields approximately 150,000 clones; roughly 90% were counted once. The top ten constitute less than 20% of the sample. Source material: peripheral blood. The source of these receptors is a man aged 50 to 59 with active or convalescent COVID-19.

The chain recombines TRBV6-5 with TRBJ2-1; 7 positions agree with TRBD2. The length of the CDR3 is 14 residues. V gave up 6 bases and J gave up 7 bases; unmatched junction bases: 9. Germline CDR1 is MNHEY and CDR2 is SVGAGI. DNA of the CDR3: TGTGCCAGCAGGAGACTAGCCCTCGAGAATGAGCAGTTCTTC. Translation gives CASRRLALENEQFF.

This chain uses TRBV5-5 with TRBJ2-2, with 11 bases lining up with TRBD1. Germline loops: CDR1 SGHKS, CDR2 YYEKEE (reference sequence). Trimming removed 3 bases from V and 8 bases from J; junction bases left unmatched: 12. The CDR3 length is 17 residues. In nucleotides, the CDR3 is TGTGCCAGCAGCTCAATCACCGGGACAGGGGGATCGGGGGAGCTGTTTTTT. It specifies CASSSITGTGGSGELFF.

The gene calls are TRBV5-1 and TRBJ2-1, with a possible D match to TRBD2 (6 bases). Germline values: CDR1 SGHRS, CDR2 YFSETQ. V was pared by 3 bases and J by 3 bases, with 7 bases between. This CDR3 region has 13 residues. CDR3 loop: CASSWDFYNEQFF. The CDR3, as DNA: TGCGCCAGCAGCTGGGACTTCTACAATGAGCAGTTCTTC.

The J gene is TRBJ2-3, the V gene TRBV3-1 (or the pseudogene TRBV3-2), with unresolved D. The germline V gene has CDR1 LGHDT and CDR2 YNNKEL (reference sequence). This CDR3 is 13 amino acids long. V lost 0 bases and J 5 bases, leaving 6 bases between the germline ends. CDR3 coding DNA: TGTGCCAGCAGCCAAGAGTATAGAGATACGCAGTATTTT. It translates to CASSQEYRDTQYF.

The rearrangement uses TRBV2 and TRBJ2-2; 8 nucleotides line up with TRBD2. With V trimmed by 10 bases and J by 0 bases, 10 bases remained unmatched. The CDR3 extends over 16 amino acids. Germline CDR1 is SNHLY and CDR2 is FYNNEI. CDR3 sequence: CAKKQTAGANTGELFF. The DNA of the CDR3 is TGTGCCAAGAAACAGACAGCGGGGGCGAACACCGGGGAGCTGTTTTTT.

The V call is TRBV10-3, the J call TRBJ2-5; tentatively, D is TRBD1 (6 bases). This CDR3 is 13 amino acids long. Germline CDR1 and CDR2: ENHRY and SYGVKD. The V end was cut by 6 bases, the J end by 5 bases, with 13 bases between. CDR3 nucleotides: TGTGCCATCAGACAGGGTTCAGGGGAGACCCAGTACTTC. Amino acid sequence: CAIRQGSGETQYF.

This sequence joins TRBV11-2 and TRBJ2-2; tentatively, D is TRBD2 (6 bases). This CDR3 comprises 17 residues. V lost 1 base and J 0 bases, leaving 12 bases between the germline ends. The germline V gene encodes CDR1 SGHAT and CDR2 FQNNGV. CDR3: CASSLVGGSTNTGELFF. The CDR3 DNA reads as TGTGCCAGCAGCTTAGTGGGGGGATCGACGAACACCGGGGAGCTGTTTTTT.

This chain uses TRBV7-2 with TRBJ1-1; 12 bases line up with TRBD1. Trimming cost V 5 bases and J 1 base; bases outside gene matches: 8. The CDR3 runs 17 residues. The germline V gene encodes CDR1 SGHTA and CDR2 FQGNSA. In nucleotides, the CDR3 is TGTGCCAGCAGCATAACCGGGACAGGGGGCCGGAACACTGAAGCTTTCTTT. Translation gives CASSITGTGGRNTEAFF.

This sequence joins TRBV6-5 and TRBJ1-2; the match to TRBD1 covers 10 bases. V shed 2 bases and J 7 bases; nucleotides not matched to a gene: 4. Germline V gene lookup returns CDR1 MNHEY and CDR2 SVGAGI. The CDR3 has 14 amino acids. The CDR3, as DNA: TGTGCCAGCAGTTACGGGACAGGGGATTCTGGCTACACCTTC. It yields the protein CASSYGTGDSGYTF.

The V gene is TRBV5-1, the J gene TRBJ2-3; 9 bases agree with TRBD2. V lost 2 bases, J lost 5 bases, and 6 bases stayed unmatched. Germline CDR1 is SGHRS and CDR2 is YFSETQ. CDR3 length equals 15 residues. Here the CDR3 reads CASSLAGGGIDTQYF. In nucleotides, the CDR3 is TGCGCCAGCAGCTTAGCGGGAGGTGGGATAGATACGCAGTATTTT.

The chain recombines TRBV5-6 with TRBJ2-3; tentative D call: TRBD1 (5 bases). Germline V lookup: CDR1 SGHDT, CDR2 YYEEEE. The V and J ends lost 2 bases and 3 bases respectively, with 16 bases between them. The CDR3 has 16 amino acids. CDR3 loop: CASSFLLGEETDTQYF. CDR3 DNA sequence: TGTGCCAGCAGCTTTCTATTAGGGGAAGAAACAGATACGCAGTATTTT.

The chain couples TRBV28 to TRBJ1-4, with 8 bases identical to TRBD1. The V segment lost 1 base and the J segment 6 bases; nucleotides outside the gene matches: 4. This CDR3 is 15 amino acids long. Germline lookup yields CDR1 MDHEN and CDR2 SYDVKM. CDR3: CASSLSTGVYEKLFF. The CDR3 nucleotides are TGTGCCAGCAGTTTATCGACAGGGGTTTATGAAAAACTGTTTTTT.

The V call is TRBV7-8, the J call TRBJ1-1; tentative D call: TRBD1 (5 bases). Deletions cut 0 bases from V and 5 bases from J, with 22 bases between. The CDR3 has 18 amino acids. Germline V gene sequence: CDR1 SGHVS, CDR2 FQNEAQ. The CDR3, as DNA: TGTGCCAGCAGCTTAGCTCCGTCCGCCCCCGGGGGGAAAACTGAAGCTTTCTTT. Its translation is CASSLAPSAPGGKTEAFF.

The rearrangement links TRBV7-9 to TRBJ2-3, with TRBD1 matching over 10 bases. The germline V gene encodes CDR1 SEHNR and CDR2 FQNEAQ (reference sequence). J gave up 3 bases and V 7 bases, and 4 bases lay outside the gene matches. The CDR3 is made up of 14 amino acids. CDR3 bases: TGTGCCAGCACATCGGACAGGGGGACAGATACGCAGTATTTT. It codes for CASTSDRGTDTQYF. The full variable domain, with the rest looked up from reference TRBV7-9 and TRBJ2-3, is DTGVSQNPRHKITKRGQNVTFRCDPISEHNRLYWYRQTLGQGPEFLTYFQNEAQLEKSRLLSDRFSAERPKGSFSTLEIQRTEQGDSAMYLCASTSDRGTDTQYFGPGTRLTVL.

The chain carries TRBV7-2 and TRBJ2-3; D not resolved. Looked up from germline, CDR1 is SGHTA and CDR2 is FQGNSA. The CDR3 spans 14 residues. Trimming stripped 2 bases from V and 0 bases from J, with 6 bases between. As DNA, the CDR3 is TGTGCCAGCAGCTTAATGGCCAGCACAGATACGCAGTATTTT. Translation gives CASSLMASTDTQYF. The whole variable domain, remainder taken from reference TRBV7-2 and TRBJ2-3, is GAGVSQSPSNKVTEKGKDVELRCDPISGHTALYWYRQSLGQGLEFLIYFQGNSAPDKSGLPSDRFSAERTGGSVSTLTIQRTQQEDSAVYLCASSLMASTDTQYFGPGTRLTVL.

The CDR3 DNA reads TGTGCCAGTAGTACGGGCGGGGGGAGAAGCACAGATACGCAGTATTTT. Translation: CASSTGGGRSTDTQYF. The chain recombines TRBV19 with TRBJ2-3; the match to TRBD2 covers 8 bases. The CDR3 has 16 amino acids. CDR1 is LNHDA, CDR2 SQIVND, per germline (reference sequence). V was clipped by 4 bases and J by 0 bases; unmatched bases: 6.

J is TRBJ1-2 and V is TRBV25-1; D may be TRBD1 (6 bases). V dropped 3 bases and J dropped 2 bases, with 10 bases sitting between them. CDR1 MGHDK and CDR2 SYGVNS come from the germline V gene. The CDR3 has 14 residues. The CDR3 protein is CASSEWTANYGYTF. CDR3 bases: TGTGCCAGCAGTGAGTGGACAGCGAACTATGGCTACACCTTC.

The chain recombines TRBV7-6 with TRBJ2-7, with 12 bases aligning to TRBD1. The CDR3 loop spans 17 amino acids. CDR1 and CDR2 (germline): SGHVS, FNYEAQ. The V and J ends lost 1 base and 7 bases, in that order; junction bases with no gene match: 11. The CDR3 loop is CASSLVGPGQGAGEQYF. The CDR3 bases are TGTGCCAGCAGCTTAGTGGGGCCGGGACAGGGGGCAGGGGAGCAGTACTTC.

J is TRBJ2-3 and V is TRBV19, with a tentative D call TRBD1 (5 bases). Between the trimmed V and J ends, which lost 4 bases and 2 bases, there was a span of 7 bases. This CDR3 comprises 13 residues. Germline V gene data show CDR1 as LNHDA and CDR2 as SQIVND (reference sequence). The DNA of the CDR3 is TGTGCCAGTAGTACGGACACCACAGATACGCAGTATTTT. The encoded protein is CASSTDTTDTQYF.

CDR3 region: CATPDPAGTGELFF. CDR3 nucleotide sequence: TGTGCCACCCCTGACCCAGCGGGGACCGGGGAGCTGTTTTTT. The V and J genes are TRBV24-1 and TRBJ2-2, with 7 nucleotides matching TRBD2. This CDR3 is built from 14 residues. With V trimmed by 9 bases and J by 5 bases, 8 bases remained unmatched. CDR1 and CDR2 (germline): KGHDR, SFDVKD.

This chain links TRBV29-1 with TRBJ2-5, with a tentative D call TRBD1 (7 bases). The CDR3 spans 14 residues. The V gene's germline CDR1 is SQVTM and CDR2 ANQGSEA. V lost 6 bases and J 1 base, leaving 15 bases between the germline ends. CDR3 in DNA: TGCAGCGTGGGCACAGGGGAGGTCCAAGAGACCCAGTACTTC. Translated, it gives CSVGTGEVQETQYF.

The chain has TRBV7-9 and TRBJ2-5; 8 nucleotides match TRBD1. V shed 5 bases and J 2 bases; nucleotides not matched to a gene: 10. Germline assignment: CDR1 SEHNR and CDR2 FQNEAQ (reference sequence). This CDR3 has 16 amino acids. CDR3 in DNA: TGTGCCAGCAGCCCGCTGTCAGGGGGCGGACAAGAGACCCAGTACTTC. It specifies CASSPLSGGGQETQYF.

V usage is TRBV5-4 and J usage is TRBJ1-1; maybe TRBD1 (5 bases). This CDR3 region has 13 residues. Trimming stripped 0 bases from V and 10 bases from J, with 13 bases between. Germline CDR1 is SGHNT and CDR2 is YYREEE (reference sequence). The CDR3 DNA follows: TGTGCCAGCAGCTTGGAGGCAGGGTTGGGAGCTTTCTTT. This codes for CASSLEAGLGAFF.

This rearrangement joins TRBV19 to TRBJ2-2; TRBD1 agrees at 7 bases. V dropped 5 bases and J dropped 1; count of bases not matched to a gene: 10. The germline gives CDR1 LNHDA, CDR2 SQIVND (reference sequence). The CDR3 is 17 amino acids. The CDR3, as DNA: TGTGCCAGTAGTGCAACAGGGGCGGCAAAGAACACCGGGGAGCTGTTTTTT. Translated: CASSATGAAKNTGELFF.

The V call is TRBV6-5, the J call TRBJ2-2; no definite D call. CDR3 length: 13 amino acids. Germline CDR1 MNHEY, CDR2 SVGAGI. V gave up 5 bases and J gave up 4 bases, with 8 bases separating them. CDR3 DNA: TGTGCCAGCAGTCGGGTTGGCACCGGGGAGCTGTTTTTT. Its translation is CASSRVGTGELFF.

The chain is built from TRBV7-2 and TRBJ1-5, with D uncertain. This CDR3 is built from 14 residues. Trimming pared 5 bases from V and 0 bases from J, leaving 8 bases between. Germline lookup yields CDR1 SGHTA and CDR2 FQGNSA. CDR3: CASSEKFSNQPQHF. CDR3 nucleotide sequence: TGTGCCAGCAGCGAGAAATTTAGCAATCAGCCCCAGCATTTT.

V gene TRBV6-1 combines with J gene TRBJ2-2, with D possibly TRBD1 on 5 matching bases. The CDR3 loop spans 17 amino acids. Germline V lookup: CDR1 MNHNS, CDR2 SASEGT. V was pared by 0 bases and J by 6 bases, with 17 bases between. Here the CDR3 reads CASSEARQSPKAGELFF. The CDR3 nucleotides are TGTGCCAGCAGTGAAGCTCGACAGAGCCCGAAGGCCGGGGAGCTGTTTTTT.

This clone was counted a single time. The chain employs TRBV28 and TRBJ2-7; 8 bases align to TRBD1. Germline V gene data show CDR1 as MDHEN and CDR2 as SYDVKM. This CDR3 has 14 residues. After removal of 8 bases from V and 5 bases from J, the junction contained 11 bases not matched to a gene. The CDR3 loop is CASQTRGRFDEQYF. The CDR3 nucleotides are TGTGCCAGCCAAACCAGGGGGCGGTTCGACGAGCAGTACTTC.